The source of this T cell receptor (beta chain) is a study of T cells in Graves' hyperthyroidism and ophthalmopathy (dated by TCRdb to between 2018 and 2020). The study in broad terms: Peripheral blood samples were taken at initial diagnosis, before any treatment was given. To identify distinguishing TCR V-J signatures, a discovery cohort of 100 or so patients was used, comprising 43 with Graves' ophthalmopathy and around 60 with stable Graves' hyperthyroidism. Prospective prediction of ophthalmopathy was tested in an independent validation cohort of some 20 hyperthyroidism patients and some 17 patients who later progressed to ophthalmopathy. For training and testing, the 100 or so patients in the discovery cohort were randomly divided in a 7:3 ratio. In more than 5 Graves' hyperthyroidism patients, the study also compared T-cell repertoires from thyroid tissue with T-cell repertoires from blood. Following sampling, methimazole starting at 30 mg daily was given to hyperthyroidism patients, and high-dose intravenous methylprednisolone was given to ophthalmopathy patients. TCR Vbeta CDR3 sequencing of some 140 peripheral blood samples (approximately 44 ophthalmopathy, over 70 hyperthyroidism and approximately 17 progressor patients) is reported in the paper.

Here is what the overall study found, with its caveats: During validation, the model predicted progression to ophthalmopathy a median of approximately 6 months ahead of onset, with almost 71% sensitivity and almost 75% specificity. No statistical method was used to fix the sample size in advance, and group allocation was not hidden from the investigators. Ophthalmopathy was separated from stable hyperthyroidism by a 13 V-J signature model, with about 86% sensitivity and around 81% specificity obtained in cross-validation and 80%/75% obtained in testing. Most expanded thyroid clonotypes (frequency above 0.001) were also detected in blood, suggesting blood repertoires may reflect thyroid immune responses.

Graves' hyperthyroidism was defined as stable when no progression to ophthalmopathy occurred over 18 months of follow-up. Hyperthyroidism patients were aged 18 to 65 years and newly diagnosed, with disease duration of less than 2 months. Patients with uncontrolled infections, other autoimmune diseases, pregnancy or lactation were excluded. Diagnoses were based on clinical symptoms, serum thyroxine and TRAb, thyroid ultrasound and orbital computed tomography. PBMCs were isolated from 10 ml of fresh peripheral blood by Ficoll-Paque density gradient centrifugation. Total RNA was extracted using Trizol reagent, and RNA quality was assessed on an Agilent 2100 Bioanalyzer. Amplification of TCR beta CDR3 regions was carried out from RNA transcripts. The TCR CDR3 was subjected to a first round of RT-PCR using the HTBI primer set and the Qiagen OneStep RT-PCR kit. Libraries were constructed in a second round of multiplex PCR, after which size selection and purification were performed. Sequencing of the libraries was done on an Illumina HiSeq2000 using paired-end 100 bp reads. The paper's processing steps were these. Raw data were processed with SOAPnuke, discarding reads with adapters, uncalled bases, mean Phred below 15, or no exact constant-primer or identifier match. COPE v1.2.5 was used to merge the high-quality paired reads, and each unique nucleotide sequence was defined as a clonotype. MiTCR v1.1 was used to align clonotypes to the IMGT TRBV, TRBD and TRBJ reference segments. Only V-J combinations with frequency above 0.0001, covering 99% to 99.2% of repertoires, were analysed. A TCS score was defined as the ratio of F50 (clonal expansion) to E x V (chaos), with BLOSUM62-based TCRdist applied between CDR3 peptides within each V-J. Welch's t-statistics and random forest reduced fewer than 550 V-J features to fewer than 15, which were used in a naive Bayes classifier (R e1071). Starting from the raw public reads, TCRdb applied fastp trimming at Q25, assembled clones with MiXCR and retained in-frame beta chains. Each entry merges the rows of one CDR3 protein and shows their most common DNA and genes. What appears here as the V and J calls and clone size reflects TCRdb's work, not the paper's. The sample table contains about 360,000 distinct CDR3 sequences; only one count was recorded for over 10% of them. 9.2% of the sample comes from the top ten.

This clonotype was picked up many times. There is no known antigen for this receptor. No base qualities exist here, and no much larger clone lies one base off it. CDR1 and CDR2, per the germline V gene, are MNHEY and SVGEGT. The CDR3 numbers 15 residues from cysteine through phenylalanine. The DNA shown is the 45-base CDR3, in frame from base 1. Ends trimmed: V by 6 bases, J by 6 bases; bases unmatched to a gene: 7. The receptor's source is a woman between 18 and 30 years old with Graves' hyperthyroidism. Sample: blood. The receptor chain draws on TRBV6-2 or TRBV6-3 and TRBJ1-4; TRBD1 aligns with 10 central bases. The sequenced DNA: TGTGCCAGCAGCAATCCGGGACAGGGGTATGAAAAACTGTTTTTT. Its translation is CASSNPGQGYEKLFF.